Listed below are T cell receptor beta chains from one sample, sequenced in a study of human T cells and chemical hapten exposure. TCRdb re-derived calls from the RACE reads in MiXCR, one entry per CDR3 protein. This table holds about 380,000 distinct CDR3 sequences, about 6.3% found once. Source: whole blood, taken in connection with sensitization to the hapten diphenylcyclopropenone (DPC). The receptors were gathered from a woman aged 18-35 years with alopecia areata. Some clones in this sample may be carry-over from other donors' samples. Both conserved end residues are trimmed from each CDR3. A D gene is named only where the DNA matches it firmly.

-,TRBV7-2,ASSLAGPIGRAETQY
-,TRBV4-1,ASSAQGFSNQPQH
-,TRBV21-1,ASLRGAVDEQF
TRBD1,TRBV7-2,ASSLDSGTAYQPQH
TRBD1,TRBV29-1,SVEMAGGGYT
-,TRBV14,ASSTGSPRGTEAF
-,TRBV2,ASSSTGPMNTGELF
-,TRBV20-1,SAKTSGFYNEQF
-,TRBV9,ASSPTGVTYQETQY
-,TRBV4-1,ASSQVEGNTGELF
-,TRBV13,ASSFYGGGSPYTQY
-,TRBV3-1,ASSQDRGNTQY
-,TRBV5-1,ASSFNLPTNTEAF
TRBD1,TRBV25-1,ASSEWGTVNTGELF
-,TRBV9,ASSVGSGGNQPQH
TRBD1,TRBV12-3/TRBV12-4,ASSTGQAGSPLH
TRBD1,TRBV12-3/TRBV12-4,ASSARQGANHNSPLH
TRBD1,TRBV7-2,ASSLKPPGGLPPVNEKLF
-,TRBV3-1,ASSQYGTGELF
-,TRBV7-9,ASSSSGRDQPQH
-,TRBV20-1,SAHDDVSSYNSPLH
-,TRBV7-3,ASSLVSADTQY
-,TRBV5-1,ASSLETGDNQPQH
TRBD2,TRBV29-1,SVPGTSGDLRETQY
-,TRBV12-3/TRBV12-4,ASLLGRHSGNTIY
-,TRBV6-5,ASSSSHPLFQGNQPQH
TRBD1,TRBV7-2,ASSLSGGGSQPQH
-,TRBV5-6,ASSFSARMNTEAF
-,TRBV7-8,ASSPDSLPDGNQPQH
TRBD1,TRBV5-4,ASSLDRGYNTGELF
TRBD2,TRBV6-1,ASSDPGGVKFNEQF
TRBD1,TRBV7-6,ASSASRTGLPSSYNEQF
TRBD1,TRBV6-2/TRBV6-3,ASSPRTGRSQETQY
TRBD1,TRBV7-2,ASSSRGTGLEAF
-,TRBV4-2,ASSQDGPRGYT
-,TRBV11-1,ASSPKGRTVTEAF
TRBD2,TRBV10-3,AISESQRGLSDTQY
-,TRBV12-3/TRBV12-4,ASSLVSGAAQESQY
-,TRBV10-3,AISPLTVSSGNTIY
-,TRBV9,ASSLTLGGNTIY
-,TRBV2,ASSDLAGQGPWGSPLH
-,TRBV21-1,ASPGGRERTDTQY
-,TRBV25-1,ASSEGNQPQH
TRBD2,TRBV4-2,ASSQGSGGAPDEQF
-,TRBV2,ASQTGTYGYT
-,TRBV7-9,ASSLGPNSANEKLF
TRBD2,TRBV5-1,ASSIPGLAGPKSSYNEQF
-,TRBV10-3,AISPDLQGNEQF
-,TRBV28,ASSLFGGGGTEAF
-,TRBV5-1,ASSRGDNQETQY
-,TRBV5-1,ASSVDGNTIY
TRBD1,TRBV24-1,ATSLGQVFNEQF
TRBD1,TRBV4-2,ASSQDEGQGRLISGNTIY
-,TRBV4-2,ASSQASQGYQPQH